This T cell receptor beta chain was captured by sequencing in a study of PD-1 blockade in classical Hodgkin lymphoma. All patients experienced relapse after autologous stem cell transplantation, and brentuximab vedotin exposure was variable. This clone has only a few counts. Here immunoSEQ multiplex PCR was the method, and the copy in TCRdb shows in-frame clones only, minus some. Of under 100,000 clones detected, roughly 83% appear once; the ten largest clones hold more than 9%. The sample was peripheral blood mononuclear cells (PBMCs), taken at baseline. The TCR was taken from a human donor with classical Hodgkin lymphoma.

In DNA form, the CDR3 reads TGTGCCATCAGAGGGACAGGGTATGGCTACACCTTC. This encodes CAIRGTGYGYTF. The chain combines TRBV10-3 with TRBJ1-2; 9 bases are shared with TRBD1. With V trimmed by 6 bases and J by 5 bases, 1 base remained unmatched. CDR1 ENHRY and CDR2 SYGVKD come from the germline V gene. This CDR3 is 12 amino acids long.